The entry that follows covers one T cell receptor beta chain sequence. What it recognizes is unknown. Treatment: roughly 11-day PBMC culture with coronavirus spike peptide pools or control peptides (ViraFEST assay). The CDR3 covers 16 residues. V lost 3 bases to trimming and J lost 2 bases, with 13 bases between them. Germline lookup yields CDR1 SGHTA and CDR2 FQGTGA. The Oncomine TCR Beta short-read assay sequenced DNA from cultured CD4+ T cells. TCRdb itself ran the PCR reads through MiXCR, one entry per CDR3 protein. The sample shows 9,500 to 15,000 distinct CDR3 sequences, more than 50% of them seen only once. The data are from a study of vaccination and CD4 T cells after COVID-19. Study-level points and caveats: Going from 21 to 38, median SARS-CoV-2-reactive clonotypes did not rise significantly.

Sequenced input: CD4+ T cells from blood, cultured in vitro. V and J are TRBV7-3 and TRBJ2-2; D may be TRBD1 or TRBD2 (6 bases each). This clonotype was obtained from a human donor who had recovered from COVID-19. The CDR3, as DNA: TGTGCCAGCAGCTTGGGGGGCGGCGGAAACACCGGGGAGCTGTTTTTT. Encoded protein: CASSLGGGGNTGELFF. Complete variable domain (other parts from reference TRBV7-3 and TRBJ2-2): GAGVSQTPSNKVTEKGKYVELRCDPISGHTALYWYRQSLGQGPEFLIYFQGTGAADDSGLPNDRFFAVRPEGSVSTLKIQRTERGDSAVYLCASSLGGGGNTGELFFGEGSRLTVL.